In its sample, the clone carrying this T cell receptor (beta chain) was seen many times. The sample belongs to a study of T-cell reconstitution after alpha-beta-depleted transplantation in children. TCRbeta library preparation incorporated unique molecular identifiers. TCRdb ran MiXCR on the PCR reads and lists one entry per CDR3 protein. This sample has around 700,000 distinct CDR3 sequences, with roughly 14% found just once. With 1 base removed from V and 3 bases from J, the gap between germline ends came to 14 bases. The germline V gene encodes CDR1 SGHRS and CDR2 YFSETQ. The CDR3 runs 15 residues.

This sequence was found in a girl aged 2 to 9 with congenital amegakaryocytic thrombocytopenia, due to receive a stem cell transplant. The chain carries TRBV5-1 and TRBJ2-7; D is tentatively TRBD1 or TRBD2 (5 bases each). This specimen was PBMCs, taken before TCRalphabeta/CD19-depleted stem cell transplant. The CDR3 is CASSLNSGPFYEQYF. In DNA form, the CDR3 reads TGCGCCAGCAGCTTGAACTCGGGACCGTTCTACGAGCAGTACTTC.